Listed here are 29 T cell receptor beta chains from one sample, sequenced in a study of immune evolution from preneoplasia to lung adenocarcinoma. Data came from immunoSEQ multiplex PCR; TCRdb stores just in-frame clones and leaves some out. The sample yields roughly 8,300 clones, 70% to 85% seen once. Sequenced sample: FFPE invasive lung adenocarcinoma tissue. These TCRs come from a person aged 50 to 70 with lung adenocarcinoma.

This chain's CDR3 is CASSEETSGGYEQYF. Written as DNA, the CDR3 is TGCGCCAGCAGTGAGGAGACTAGCGGGGGTTACGAGCAGTACTTC. The chain combines TRBV10-1 with TRBJ2-7; TRBD2 matches 12 bases. This CDR3 spans 15 amino acids. V lost 2 bases and J lost 4; bases outside the gene matches: 3. The V gene's germline CDR1 is WNHNN and CDR2 SYGVQD (reference sequence).

This clone was found once. The chain is built from TRBV30 and TRBJ2-7; TRBD2 matches 9 bases. Germline V gene data show CDR1 as GTSNPN and CDR2 as SVGIG (reference sequence). After removal of 2 bases from V and 8 bases from J, the junction contained 13 bases not matched to a gene. The CDR3 runs 15 residues. The CDR3 nucleotides read TGTGCCTGGAGTCAAGGAGCTAGCGGGATGGGGAAGCAGTACTTC. Translated: CAWSQGASGMGKQYF.

In its sample, this clone was seen a few times. The chain couples TRBV7-9 to TRBJ2-4, with D tentatively TRBD2 (5 bases). The germline V and J ends were trimmed by 3 bases and 5 bases, with 5 bases remaining between them. Germline V lookup: CDR1 SEHNR, CDR2 FQNEAQ (reference sequence). The CDR3 runs 12 residues. The CDR3, as DNA: TGTGCCAGCAGCTTCGGGGAAAACATTCAGTACTTC. Amino acids: CASSFGENIQYF.

J is TRBJ2-7 and V is TRBV7-8; D unresolved. The length of the CDR3 is 12 residues. From germline, CDR1 is SGHVS and CDR2 FQNEAQ. V shed 1 base and J shed 3 bases, with 4 bases lying between them. As DNA, the CDR3 is TGTGCCAGCAGCTTAGTGGGCTACGAGCAGTACTTC. This sequence encodes CASSLVGYEQYF.

The rearrangement joins TRBV19 to TRBJ2-3, with unresolved D. This CDR3 comprises 15 residues. Trimming shortened V by 1 base and J by 4 bases, and 12 bases separated the two germline ends. Looked up from germline, CDR1 is LNHDA and CDR2 is SQIVND (reference sequence). The CDR3 DNA reads TGTGCCAGTAGTATAGTGGGCTACTTATCAGATACGCAGTATTTT. Translated, it gives CASSIVGYLSDTQYF. Drawing the rest from reference TRBV19 and TRBJ2-3, the complete variable domain is DGGITQSPKYLFRKEGQNVTLSCEQNLNHDAMYWYRQDPGQGLRLIYYSQIVNDFQKGDIAEGYSVSREKKESFPLTVTSAQKNPTAFYLCASSIVGYLSDTQYFGPGTRLTVL.

V is TRBV15 and J is TRBJ2-1, with unresolved D. The CDR3 is 14 amino acids. Germline loops: CDR1 LNHNV, CDR2 YYDKDF (reference sequence). The V gene lost 0 bases and the J gene lost 2 bases, with 5 bases spanning the gap. CDR3 loop: CATSREAAYNEQFF. CDR3 coding DNA: TGTGCCACCAGCAGAGAAGCAGCCTACAATGAGCAGTTCTTC.

J is TRBJ1-1 and V is TRBV6-6; D not certain. The CDR3 loop spans 14 amino acids. Germline CDR1 reads MNHNY; CDR2 reads SVGAGI (reference sequence). Trimming took off 5 bases at V and 5 bases at J, with 15 bases between the two ends. CDR3 sequence (DNA): TGTGCCAGCAGTCCACAAGCATCATCGACTGAAGCTTTCTTT. Translation: CASSPQASSTEAFF.

This clone was recorded a few times. The chain has TRBV11-2 and TRBJ1-4, with TRBD1 identical over 9 bases. CDR1 SGHAT and CDR2 FQNNGV come from the germline V gene. The CDR3 contains 15 residues. V lost 6 bases and J lost 3; bases outside the gene matches: 5. CDR3 protein: CASSQQGAANEKLFF. The CDR3 coding sequence is TGTGCCAGCAGTCAACAGGGGGCTGCTAATGAAAAACTGTTTTTT.

The genes are TRBV6-1 and TRBJ2-3; possibly TRBD1 for D (6 bases). The V end lost 7 bases, the J end lost 2 bases, and 13 bases lay between the germline ends. This CDR3 has 14 residues. Germline loops: CDR1 MNHNS, CDR2 SASEGT. The DNA of the CDR3 is TGTGCCAGCAAACTAGGACAGTACACAGATACGCAGTATTTT. It translates to CASKLGQYTDTQYF.

The V call is TRBV28, the J call TRBJ1-2; TRBD1 agrees at 9 bases. Per the germline V gene, CDR1 is MDHEN and CDR2 is SYDVKM. CDR3 length equals 12 residues. V shed 8 bases, J shed 7 bases, and the junction held 5 bases outside the gene matches. In DNA, the CDR3 is TGTGCCAGCCAACAGGGGGCGGCTGGCTACACCTTC. Translation: CASQQGAAGYTF.

This chain connects TRBV5-1 to TRBJ1-2; maybe TRBD1 (5 bases). CDR3 length equals 16 residues. Germline V gene lookup returns CDR1 SGHRS and CDR2 YFSETQ. Trimming shortened V by 2 bases and J by 2 bases, and 16 bases separated the two germline ends. The CDR3 sequence is CASSFLGTDKNYGYTF. In DNA form, the CDR3 reads TGCGCCAGCAGCTTTTTGGGGACTGATAAAAACTATGGCTACACCTTC. Full variable domain (missing parts from reference TRBV5-1 and TRBJ1-2): KAGVTQTPRYLIKTRGQQVTLSCSPISGHRSVSWYQQTPGQGLQFLFEYFSETQRNKGNFPGRFSGRQFSNSRSEMNVSTLELGDSALYLCASSFLGTDKNYGYTFGSGTRLTVV.

The chain couples TRBV28 to TRBJ2-3; TRBD2 matches 10 bases. After removal of 6 bases from V and 4 bases from J, the junction contained 13 bases not matched to a gene. There are 17 residues in the CDR3. Germline V gene data show CDR1 as MDHEN and CDR2 as SYDVKM. The CDR3, as DNA: TGTGCCAGCAGGCAAAGGGTCCTAGCGGGAGTACCAGATACGCAGTATTTT. This codes for CASRQRVLAGVPDTQYF.

The V gene is TRBV6-5, the J gene TRBJ1-1, with TRBD1 matching 7 bases. J was trimmed by 5 bases and V by 6 bases; bases with no gene match: 6. The germline CDR1 and CDR2 sequences are MNHEY and SVGAGI. The CDR3 sequence is 13 residues long. CDR3 in DNA: TGTGCCAGCAGAAAAGGGGGCTTGACTGAAGCTTTCTTT. Translated: CASRKGGLTEAFF.

This chain uses TRBV13 with TRBJ2-5, with a weak D call TRBD2 (5 bases). CDR1 PRHDT and CDR2 FYEKMQ come from the germline V gene (reference sequence). The CDR3 has 14 amino acids. The V and J ends lost 2 bases and 5 bases respectively, with 12 bases between them. The chain's CDR3 is CASSLRGPRETQYF. In DNA, the CDR3 is TGTGCCAGCAGCTTACGAGGGCCACGTGAGACCCAGTACTTC. Full variable domain (missing parts from reference TRBV13 and TRBJ2-5): AAGVIQSPRHLIKEKRETATLKCYPIPRHDTVYWYQQGPGQDPQFLISFYEKMQSDKGSIPDRFSAQQFSDYHSELNMSSLELGDSALYFCASSLRGPRETQYFGPGTRLLVL.

The chain links TRBV5-6 to TRBJ1-1, with D tentatively TRBD1 (6 bases). The CDR3 contains 12 residues. The germline V gene encodes CDR1 SGHDT and CDR2 YYEEEE. V shed 0 bases and J shed 11 bases, with 11 bases lying between them. The CDR3 nucleotides are TGTGCCAGCAGCTTGGCTGGGGGGCCGGCTTTCTTT. Amino acid sequence: CASSLAGGPAFF.

The chain carries TRBV5-1 and TRBJ2-3, with D possibly matching TRBD1 (5 bases). V gave up 3 bases and J gave up 2 bases, with 13 bases separating them. There are 15 residues in the CDR3. CDR1 is SGHRS and CDR2 is YFSETQ in the germline V gene. Written as DNA, the CDR3 is TGCGCCAGCAGCTATGGGGCGACTGTCACAGATACGCAGTATTTT. Protein product: CASSYGATVTDTQYF.

CDR3 bases: TGTGCCAGCAGCTTCCTAAGGGGACAGGGAACTAATGAAAAACTGTTTTTT. It encodes CASSFLRGQGTNEKLFF. The rearrangement uses TRBV11-2 and TRBJ1-4, with 9 bases fitting TRBD1. Germline V gene data show CDR1 as SGHAT and CDR2 as FQNNGV. J was trimmed by 1 base and V by 3 bases; bases with no gene match: 6. This CDR3 has 17 amino acids.

This chain connects TRBV10-3 to TRBJ2-3; 10 bases map to TRBD2. The CDR3 is 17 residues long. Germline V gene sequence: CDR1 ENHRY, CDR2 SYGVKD. V shed 4 bases and J 0 bases; nucleotides not matched to a gene: 7. This CDR3 reads CAISVPRLAGSTDTQYF. CDR3 in DNA: TGTGCCATCAGTGTCCCCCGACTAGCGGGCAGCACAGATACGCAGTATTTT.

The chain employs TRBV19 and TRBJ1-1, with 11 bases fitting TRBD1. From germline, CDR1 is LNHDA and CDR2 SQIVND (reference sequence). The length of the CDR3 is 17 residues. Trimming cost V 6 bases and J 4 bases; bases outside gene matches: 13. The CDR3 spells CASSPRDRGIGGTEAFF. CDR3 nucleotide sequence: TGTGCCAGTAGCCCCCGGGACAGGGGGATCGGAGGCACTGAAGCTTTCTTT.

The CDR3 region has the DNA TGTGCCAGCAGCCTTCGACGGGACTATGGCTACACCTTC. It yields the protein CASSLRRDYGYTF. The chain combines TRBV7-9 with TRBJ1-2; D gene uncertain. The germline V gene encodes CDR1 SEHNR and CDR2 FQNEAQ (reference sequence). This CDR3 region has 13 residues. V dropped 5 bases and J dropped 3 bases, with 10 bases sitting between them.

The chain employs TRBV18 and TRBJ1-3, with 9 bases aligning to TRBD1. CDR1 is KGHSH, CDR2 LQKENI, per germline. The CDR3 has 17 residues. With 2 bases clipped from V and 1 base from J, the junction kept 6 bases outside the gene matches. The CDR3 coding sequence is TGTGCCAGCTCACCAAGCCCGGGACAGGGTTCTGGAAACACCATATATTTT. Amino acid sequence: CASSPSPGQGSGNTIYF. Variable domain in full (rest from reference TRBV18 and TRBJ1-3): NAGVMQNPRHLVRRRGQEARLRCSPMKGHSHVYWYRQLPEEGLKFMVYLQKENIIDESGMPKERFSAEFPKEGPSILRIQQVVRGDSAAYFCASSPSPGQGSGNTIYFGEGSWLTVV.

The chain employs TRBV4-1 and TRBJ2-5; 7 nucleotides line up with TRBD1. The length of the CDR3 is 13 residues. With 6 bases clipped from V and 2 bases from J, the junction kept 3 bases outside the gene matches. CDR1 MGHRA and CDR2 YSYEKL come from the germline V gene. CDR3 bases: TGCGCCAGCAGAGGACAGGTACAAGAGACCCAGTACTTC. Protein: CASRGQVQETQYF.

The chain couples TRBV29-1 to TRBJ1-2; D not certain. Deletions cut 1 base from V and 4 bases from J, with 19 bases between. The CDR3 contains 16 residues. Germline-derived CDR1 and CDR2 are SQVTM and ANQGSEA. The CDR3 here is CSVEGAPRVSGYGYTF. The CDR3 DNA follows: TGCAGCGTTGAAGGGGCCCCGAGGGTATCAGGCTATGGCTACACCTTC.

This clone was seen a few times. The rearrangement uses TRBV6-1 and TRBJ1-2; D remains ambiguous. V was pared by 6 bases and J by 6 bases, with 5 bases between. Germline loops: CDR1 MNHNS, CDR2 SASEGT. This CDR3 spans 10 amino acids. CDR3 coding DNA: TGTGCCAGCAGGGAGGATGGCTACACCTTC. This codes for CASREDGYTF.

The chain carries TRBV5-1 and TRBJ2-1, with D unresolved. V lost 4 bases and J 9 bases, leaving 8 bases between the germline ends. The length of the CDR3 is 11 residues. CDR1 and CDR2 from the germline V gene are SGHRS and YFSETQ. The CDR3 is CASSRSTEQFF. The DNA for the CDR3 is TGCGCCAGCAGCCGCTCTACTGAGCAGTTCTTC. The full variable domain, completed using reference TRBV5-1 and TRBJ2-1, is KAGVTQTPRYLIKTRGQQVTLSCSPISGHRSVSWYQQTPGQGLQFLFEYFSETQRNKGNFPGRFSGRQFSNSRSEMNVSTLELGDSALYLCASSRSTEQFFGPGTRLTVL.

The chain uses TRBV15 and TRBJ2-7, with 8 bases fitting TRBD2. The trim removed 0 bases at V and 7 bases at J, leaving 8 bases unmatched. CDR1 and CDR2 (germline): LNHNV, YYDKDF (reference sequence). The CDR3 loop spans 15 amino acids. The CDR3 loop reads CATSRDPGGAWEQYF. CDR3 DNA sequence: TGTGCCACCAGCAGAGATCCGGGAGGGGCTTGGGAGCAGTACTTC.

The rearrangement uses TRBV2 and TRBJ1-4; no clear D. This CDR3 comprises 13 residues. V was shortened by 4 bases and J by 4 bases, with 7 bases between the two germline ends. The germline gives CDR1 SNHLY, CDR2 FYNNEI. The chain's CDR3 is CASSAEINEKLFF. The CDR3 DNA is TGTGCCAGCAGTGCAGAGATTAATGAAAAACTGTTTTTT.

The chain joins TRBV6-6 to TRBJ2-7; no clear D gene. The V end lost 4 bases, the J end lost 2 bases, and 6 bases lay between the germline ends. CDR1 and CDR2 from the germline V gene are MNHNY and SVGAGI (reference sequence). CDR3 length equals 12 residues. As DNA, the CDR3 is TGTGCCAGCAGTTCCGCGGCCTACGAGCAGTACTTC. Amino acids: CASSSAAYEQYF.

This clone appeared a single time. J is TRBJ2-2 and V is TRBV6-5; perhaps D is TRBD1 or TRBD2 (6 bases each). This CDR3 region has 15 residues. Between the trimmed V and J ends, which lost 6 bases and 4 bases, there was a span of 15 bases. The germline V gene has CDR1 MNHEY and CDR2 SVGAGI. CDR3 sequence (DNA): TGTGCCAGCAGACCCCGGAGGGGGTTCACCGGGGAGCTGTTTTTT. This sequence encodes CASRPRRGFTGELFF.